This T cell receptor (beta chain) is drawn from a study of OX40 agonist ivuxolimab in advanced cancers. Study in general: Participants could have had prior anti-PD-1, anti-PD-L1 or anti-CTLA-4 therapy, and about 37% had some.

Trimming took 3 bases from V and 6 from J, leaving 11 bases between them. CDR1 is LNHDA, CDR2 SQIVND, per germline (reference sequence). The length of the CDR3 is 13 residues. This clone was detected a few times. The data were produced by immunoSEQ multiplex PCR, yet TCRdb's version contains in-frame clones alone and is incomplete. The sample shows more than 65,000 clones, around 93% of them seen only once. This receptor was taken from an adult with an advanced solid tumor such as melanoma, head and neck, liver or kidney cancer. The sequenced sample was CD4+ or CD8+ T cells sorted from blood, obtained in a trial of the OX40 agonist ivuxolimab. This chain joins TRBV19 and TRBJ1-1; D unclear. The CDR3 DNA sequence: TGTGCCAGTAGTATCACCCACGGGGCTGAAGCTTTCTTT. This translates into CASSITHGAEAFF. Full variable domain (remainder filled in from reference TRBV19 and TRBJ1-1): DGGITQSPKYLFRKEGQNVTLSCEQNLNHDAMYWYRQDPGQGLRLIYYSQIVNDFQKGDIAEGYSVSREKKESFPLTVTSAQKNPTAFYLCASSITHGAEAFFGQGTRLTVV.